This TCR beta chain was sequenced for a study of blood T cell repertoires in COVID-19. Study at large: Samples taken during acute and convalescent COVID-19 were collected in the United States, Italy and Spain.

This CDR3 contains 14 residues. In germline, CDR1 is SGHNT, CDR2 YYREEE (reference sequence). V lost 4 bases, J lost 4 bases, and 4 bases stayed unmatched. Seattle participants joined during active infection and were tracked over time. Source study methods: Reference gene primer amplification in the assay estimated nucleated cell counts. Sequenced by immunoSEQ multiplex PCR; TCRdb stores in-frame clones only, minus some. For V, J and clone size, that table is used; D and trimming come from the DNA. The data hold about 170,000 clones, with around nine tenths observed a single time. Sequencing was performed on peripheral blood. The clonotype comes from a woman of 80 years or more with COVID-19, enrolled during active disease. This chain uses TRBV5-4 with TRBJ1-3, with 8 bases matching TRBD1. The CDR3 here is CASSPDRGGNTIYF. In DNA, the CDR3 is TGTGCCAGCAGCCCAGACAGGGGAGGAAACACCATATATTTT.